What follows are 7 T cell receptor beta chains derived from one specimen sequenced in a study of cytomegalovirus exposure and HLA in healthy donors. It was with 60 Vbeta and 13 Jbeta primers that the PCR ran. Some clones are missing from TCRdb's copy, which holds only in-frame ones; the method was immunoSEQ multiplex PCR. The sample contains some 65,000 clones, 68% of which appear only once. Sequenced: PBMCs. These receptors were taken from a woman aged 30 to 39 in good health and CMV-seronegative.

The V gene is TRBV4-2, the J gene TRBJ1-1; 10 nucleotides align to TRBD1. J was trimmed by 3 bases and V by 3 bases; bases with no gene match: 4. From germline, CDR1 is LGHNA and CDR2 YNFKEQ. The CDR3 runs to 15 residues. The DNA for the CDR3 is TGTGCCAGCAGCCAGGGGACAGGGGCGTACACTGAAGCTTTCTTT. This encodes CASSQGTGAYTEAFF.

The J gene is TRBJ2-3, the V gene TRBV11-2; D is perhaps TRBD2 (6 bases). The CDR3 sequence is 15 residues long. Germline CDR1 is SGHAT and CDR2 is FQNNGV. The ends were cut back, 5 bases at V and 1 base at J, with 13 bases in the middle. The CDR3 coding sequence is TGTGCCAGCAGCCGGACTACTAGTCGCACAGATACGCAGTATTTT. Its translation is CASSRTTSRTDTQYF.

In DNA, the CDR3 is TGTGCCAGCAGCAACCGGGACAGCGACTATACGGCCCACTATGGCTACACCTTC. It translates to CASSNRDSDYTAHYGYTF. The rearrangement uses TRBV7-9 and TRBJ1-2; 7 bases line up with TRBD1. Germline-derived CDR1 and CDR2 are SEHNR and FQNEAQ (reference sequence). The CDR3 has 18 amino acids. Trimming took 5 bases from V and 3 from J; bases not matched to a gene: 18.

The CDR3 DNA follows: TGTGCCAGCAGTGATTGGGCGATGAACACTGAAGCTTTCTTT. This codes for CASSDWAMNTEAFF. V is TRBV6-1 and J is TRBJ1-1; D is uncertain. Trimming pared 3 bases from V and 0 bases from J, leaving 8 bases between. CDR1 is MNHNS and CDR2 is SASEGT in the germline V gene. The CDR3 consists of 14 residues.

CDR3 region: CASSLQGAGYNSPLHF. CDR3 nucleotide sequence: TGTGCCAGCAGTTTACAGGGGGCGGGGTATAATTCACCCCTCCACTTT. This chain connects TRBV2 to TRBJ1-6; 9 bases match TRBD1. Germline lookup yields CDR1 SNHLY and CDR2 FYNNEI. Trimming took 5 bases from V and 4 from J; bases not matched to a gene: 6. This CDR3 is 16 amino acids long. Looking up the rest from reference TRBV2 and TRBJ1-6 gives the full variable domain: EPEVTQTPSHQVTQMGQEVILRCVPISNHLYFYWYRQILGQKVEFLVSFYNNEISEKSEIFDDQFSVERPDGSNFTLKIRSTKLEDSAMYFCASSLQGAGYNSPLHFGNGTRLTVT.

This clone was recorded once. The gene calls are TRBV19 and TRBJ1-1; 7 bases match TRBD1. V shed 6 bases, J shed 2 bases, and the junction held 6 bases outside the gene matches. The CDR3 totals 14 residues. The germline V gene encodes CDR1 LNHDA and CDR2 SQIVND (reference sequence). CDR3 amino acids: CASSLGTVNTEAFF. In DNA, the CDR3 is TGTGCCAGTAGCCTGGGGACAGTCAACACTGAAGCTTTCTTT.

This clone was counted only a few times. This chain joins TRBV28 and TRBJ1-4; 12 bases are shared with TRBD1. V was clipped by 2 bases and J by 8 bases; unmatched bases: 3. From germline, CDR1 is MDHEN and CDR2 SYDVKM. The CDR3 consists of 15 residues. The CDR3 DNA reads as TGTGCCAGCAGTTTAATGGGACAGGGGGCGGAAAAACTGTTTTTT. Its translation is CASSLMGQGAEKLFF.